The clone carrying this TCR beta chain was detected a few times. Its antigen is not identified. The data were produced by immunoSEQ multiplex PCR, yet TCRdb's version contains in-frame clones alone and is incomplete. Of around 1,400 clones in the sample, 13% were seen once. Trimming left V 7 bases short and J 7 bases short, with 14 bases between. This CDR3 is built from 13 residues. CDR1 is MNHNY, CDR2 SVGAGI, per germline (reference sequence). This specimen comes from a study of tumour-infiltrating T cells in Burkitt lymphoma. Study-level background: All epidemiological Burkitt lymphoma subtypes were represented in the cohort. Repertoire clonality predicted overall and progression-free survival. Findings and caveats of the study: Several public clonotypes recurred in numerous Burkitt lymphoma patients.

Sequencing was done on a sample of tumor tissue. V is TRBV6-6 and J is TRBJ1-5; D is unclear. The clonotype comes from a human donor with Burkitt lymphoma. The CDR3 sequence is CASTERVQQPQHF. As DNA, the CDR3 is TGTGCCAGCACCGAGAGGGTGCAACAGCCCCAGCATTTT.